A selection of T cell receptor beta chains follows, all from one sample in a study of vaccination and CD4 T cells after COVID-19. TCRdb re-called the PCR reads through MiXCR, storing one row per CDR3 protein. The repertoire has around 19,000 distinct CDR3 sequences, 60% of them found once; the top ten carry around 10%. No antigen has been identified for these receptors. This specimen was CD4+ T cells from blood, cultured in vitro, taken after SARS-CoV-2 vaccination. The receptors originated from a human donor who had recovered from COVID-19. Each CDR3 is given with its conserved first and last residue. A D gene is named only where the DNA matches it firmly. Clone sizes are given selectively: once, few, many, or a class where the clone is expanded.

TRBD2 | NA | TRBJ2-2 | TRBV19 | TGTGCCAGTAGTTACCTAGCGGGAGAAGTCGGGGAGCTGTTTTTT | CASSYLAGEVGELFF
NA | NA | TRBJ1-1 | TRBV27 | TGTGCCAGCAGCCGCCCGGGGGGGCGGACTGAAGCTTTCTTT | CASSRPGGRTEAFF
NA | NA | TRBJ1-2 | TRBV2 | TGTGCCAGCACCACAATGAGCCCTAACTATGGCTACACCTTC | CASTTMSPNYGYTF
NA | NA | TRBJ2-5 | TRBV7-2 | TGTGCCAGCAGCTTACGGCGAGGGGGGGAGACCCAGTACTTC | CASSLRRGGETQYF
NA | NA | TRBJ1-1 | TRBV7-9 | TGTGCCAGCAGCTTAGGGCACTACACTGAAGCTTTCTTT | CASSLGHYTEAFF
TRBD1 | few | TRBJ1-1 | TRBV7-2 | TGTGCCGGCGGACAGGGGGCGGTCGCTGAAGCTTTCTTT | CAGGQGAVAEAFF
NA | few | TRBJ1-5 | TRBV12-3/TRBV12-4 | TGTGCCAGCAGTCCGTGGGTAAGGGGGGACCAGCCCCAGCATTTT | CASSPWVRGDQPQHF
TRBD1 | NA | TRBJ1-5 | TRBV20-1 | TGCAGTGCTAGTGCCGGGACAGGAATAAATCAGCCCCAGCATTTT | CSASAGTGINQPQHF
NA | few | TRBJ1-2 | TRBV10-2 | TGCGCCAGCAGTGAGGTCGGGGGGTACGGTGGCTACACCTTC | CASSEVGGYGGYTF
NA | NA | TRBJ1-1 | TRBV12-3/TRBV12-4 | TGTGCCAGCAGCCCTTGGGGCACTGAAGCTTTCTTT | CASSPWGTEAFF
NA | NA | TRBJ2-5 | TRBV12-2 | TGTGCAAGTCGCTTCTTCAGCCGGGACAGGGTGTGGGGGCGTCAAGAGACCCAGTACTTC | CASRFFSRDRVWGRQETQYF
NA | NA | TRBJ1-2 | TRBV7-2 | TGTGCCAGCAGCTTAGCGGTCTCTAACTATGGCTACACCTTC | CASSLAVSNYGYTF
NA | NA | TRBJ1-5 | TRBV19 | TGTGCCAGTAGTATGAGGGCTGGGGGCAATCAGCCCCAGCATTTT | CASSMRAGGNQPQHF
NA | NA | TRBJ2-1 | TRBV19 | TGTGCCAGTACCCCCTTAGCGGCCTCTACGAGAGAGCAGTTCTTC | CASTPLAASTREQFF
NA | NA | TRBJ1-5 | TRBV12-3/TRBV12-4 | TGTGCCAGCAGTTTAGCGCGCGCGGGGCACAATCAGCCCCAGCATTTT | CASSLARAGHNQPQHF
TRBD1 | few | TRBJ1-5 | TRBV19 | TGTGCCAGTAGTATAACAGGGGCCAATCAGCCCCAGCATTTT | CASSITGANQPQHF
NA | NA | TRBJ2-2 | TRBV2 | TGTGCCAGCAGTGAAGCACGGACGGGGTTCCTCACCGGGGAGCTGTTTTTT | CASSEARTGFLTGELFF
TRBD1 | few | TRBJ2-5 | TRBV20-1 | TGCAGTGCTCGACAGGGGGGAGAGACCCAGTACTTC | CSARQGGETQYF
TRBD1 | NA | TRBJ1-5 | TRBV18 | TGTGCCAGCTCCTTAGGACAGGGGGGGCAGCCCCAGCATTTT | CASSLGQGGQPQHF
NA | NA | TRBJ2-7 | TRBV20-1 | TGCAGTGTCCCGGGCCCGCGCTTATACGAGCAGTACTTC | CSVPGPRLYEQYF
TRBD1 | few | TRBJ2-1 | TRBV10-3 | TGTGCCATCAGTCCAGGGGGCGATGGTCACTACAATGAGCAGTTCTTC | CAISPGGDGHYNEQFF
TRBD1 | NA | TRBJ1-5 | TRBV19 | TGTGCCAGTAGTATGAAACAGGGGAGCTCTCAGCCCCAGCATTTT | CASSMKQGSSQPQHF
TRBD2 | once | TRBJ2-1 | TRBV5-5 | TGTGCCAGCACACAAATTGGGGGGGTTGGGGTAAATGAGCAGTTCTTC | CASTQIGGVGVNEQFF
NA | few | TRBJ2-7 | TRBV19 | TGTGCCAGTAGTAGGACAGAAGCCTACGAGCAGTACTTC | CASSRTEAYEQYF
NA | NA | TRBJ1-5 | TRBV20-1 | TGCAGTGCTGGAACTTCCTCAGGGGTGATTAGCAATCAGCCCCAGCATTTT | CSAGTSSGVISNQPQHF
TRBD2 | NA | TRBJ2-7 | TRBV20-1 | TGCAGTGCCTTTGGAGGGACTAGCGGAGCCTACGAGCAGTACTTC | CSAFGGTSGAYEQYF
NA | NA | TRBJ2-7 | TRBV7-2 | TGTGCCAGCAGCTTAGGGGTGGAACAAGGGTTCTACGAGCAGTACTTC | CASSLGVEQGFYEQYF
NA | NA | TRBJ2-7 | TRBV18 | TGTGCCAGCTCACTTCGACCCCCCTACGAGCAGTACTTC | CASSLRPPYEQYF
NA | NA | TRBJ1-2 | TRBV30 | TGTGCCTGGAGTGTATTTACAGGAGGAGTCTATGGCTACACCTTC | CAWSVFTGGVYGYTF
TRBD1 | few | TRBJ2-5 | TRBV2 | TGTGCCAGCAGGAAAGGGGGCGAGGGGGAGACCCAGTACTTC | CASRKGGEGETQYF
NA | NA | TRBJ1-6 | TRBV30 | TGTGCCTGGACCTTCGTCCGAATCGGGAGCTCCTATAATTCACCCCTCCACTTT | CAWTFVRIGSSYNSPLHF
TRBD2 | NA | TRBJ2-7 | TRBV20-1 | TGCAGTGCTAAGCCCCGACTAGCGGTACAGTGGGAGCAGTACTTC | CSAKPRLAVQWEQYF
NA | few | TRBJ1-5 | TRBV21-1 | TGTGCCAGCAGCAAACAGCCGCCTTTCCAGCATTTT | CASSKQPPFQHF
NA | NA | TRBJ2-5 | TRBV7-2 | TGTGCCAGCAGCCCCAGGGACTTTCAAGAGACCCAGTACTTC | CASSPRDFQETQYF
TRBD2 | NA | TRBJ2-7 | TRBV27 | TGTGCCAGCAGTTCCCGTCCTAGCGGGGCCTACGAGCAGTACTTC | CASSSRPSGAYEQYF
NA | NA | TRBJ1-6 | TRBV30 | TGTGCCTGGAGGTCCGACCCTGGGGCTGTCAATTCACCCCTCCACTTT | CAWRSDPGAVNSPLHF
NA | few | TRBJ2-5 | TRBV24-1 | TGTGCCAGCAGATGGGCACAGGGAGAGACCCAGTACTTC | CASRWAQGETQYF
TRBD1 | NA | TRBJ1-1 | TRBV5-4 | TGTGCCAGCAGCTTGAGGGACAGGATAACTGAAGCTTTCTTT | CASSLRDRITEAFF
NA | NA | TRBJ1-2 | TRBV5-1 | TGCGCCAGCAGCTTGGGAAACAGGGTTGCTAACTATGGCTACACCTTC | CASSLGNRVANYGYTF
TRBD1 | NA | TRBJ2-3 | TRBV20-1 | TGCAGTGCCCCCGACAGGGTCCTCACAGATACGCAGTATTTT | CSAPDRVLTDTQYF
NA | NA | TRBJ1-1 | TRBV6-1 | TGTGCCAGCAGTGAAAATCTGGGGGCCGGTGAAGCTTTCTTT | CASSENLGAGEAFF
TRBD2 | NA | TRBJ2-5 | TRBV11-3 | TGTGCCAGCAGCCAAGCGGGAGAGTTGGAGACCCAGTACTTC | CASSQAGELETQYF
TRBD1 | NA | TRBJ1-1 | TRBV7-8 | TGTGCCAGCAGCTACCGACAGGGGAATGAAGCTTTCTTT | CASSYRQGNEAFF
NA | few | TRBJ2-7 | TRBV11-2 | TGTGCCAGCAGCTTAGATATAGGGGGCGAGCAGTACTTC | CASSLDIGGEQYF
TRBD2 | NA | TRBJ2-2 | TRBV27 | TGTGCCAGCAGTTCTACCGGGACTAGTGGGTCCGGGGAGCTGTTTTTT | CASSSTGTSGSGELFF
NA | NA | TRBJ1-1 | TRBV5-8 | TGTGCCAGCAGCTTTTATGAAGAAGCTTTCTTT | CASSFYEEAFF
NA | NA | TRBJ2-3 | TRBV6-4 | TGTGCCAGCAGTGTGGCAGGCACAGATACGCAGTATTTT | CASSVAGTDTQYF
TRBD1 | NA | TRBJ2-1 | TRBV16 | TGTGCCAGCAGCCAAAACACGAGGGGGCAGAATGAGCAGTTCTTC | CASSQNTRGQNEQFF
NA | NA | TRBJ2-3 | TRBV5-1 | TGCGCCAGCAGGTTGGGGGGGCGGAGCAACACAGATACGCAGTATTTT | CASRLGGRSNTDTQYF
NA | NA | TRBJ2-7 | TRBV7-9 | TGTGCCAGCAGTTTAGACGCCTCCTACGAGCAGTACTTC | CASSLDASYEQYF
NA | NA | TRBJ2-2 | TRBV7-2 | TGTGCCAGCAGCTTTGCGGAGGACGGGGAGCTGTTTTTT | CASSFAEDGELFF
TRBD1 | NA | TRBJ1-1 | TRBV20-1 | TGCAGTGCTGGGAGACAGGGTGTCACTGAAGCTTTCTTT | CSAGRQGVTEAFF